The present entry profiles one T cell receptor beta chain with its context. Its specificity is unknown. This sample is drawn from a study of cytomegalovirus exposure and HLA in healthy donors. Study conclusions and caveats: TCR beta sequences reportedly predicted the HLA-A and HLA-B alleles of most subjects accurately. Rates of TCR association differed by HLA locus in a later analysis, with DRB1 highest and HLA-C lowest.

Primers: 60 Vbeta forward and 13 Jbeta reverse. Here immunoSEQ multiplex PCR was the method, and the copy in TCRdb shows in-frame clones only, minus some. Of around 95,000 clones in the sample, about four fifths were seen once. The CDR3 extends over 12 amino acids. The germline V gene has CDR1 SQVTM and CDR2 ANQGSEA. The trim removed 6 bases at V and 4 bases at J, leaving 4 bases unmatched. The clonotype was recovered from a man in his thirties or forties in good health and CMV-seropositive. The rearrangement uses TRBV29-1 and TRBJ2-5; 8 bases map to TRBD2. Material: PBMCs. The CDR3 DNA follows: TGCAGCGTCGGACTAGCCCTAGAGACCCAGTACTTC. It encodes CSVGLALETQYF. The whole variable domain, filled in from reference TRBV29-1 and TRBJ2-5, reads SAVISQKPSRDICQRGTSLTIQCQVDSQVTMMFWYRQQPGQSLTLIATANQGSEATYESGFVIDKFPISRPNLTFSTLTVSNMSPEDSSIYLCSVGLALETQYFGPGTRLLVL.